This T cell receptor (beta chain) was recovered during a study of blood T cell repertoires in COVID-19. Whole-study context: The cDNA or gDNA used as material had been derived from T cells, B-cell-depleted T cells, or PBMCs.

Original processing notes: Amplified reference gene primers provided the basis for estimating nucleated cell counts. The method was immunoSEQ multiplex PCR; TCRdb's version includes in-frame clones alone and lacks a portion of them. The V and J calls and clone size are taken from that table; D and trimming were inferred from the DNA. Of fewer than 250,000 clones detected, nearly 85% appear once; the ten largest clones hold around 5.5%. The CDR3 is made up of 14 amino acids. J was trimmed by 4 bases and V by 6 bases; bases with no gene match: 4. The V gene's germline CDR1 is MNHEY and CDR2 SMNVEV (reference sequence).

The chain joins TRBV27 to TRBJ2-1; 9 bases match TRBD2. Sequencing used peripheral blood. This clonotype was obtained from a human donor in a cohort sampled during active COVID-19. Here the CDR3 reads CASRTSGIYNEQFF. CDR3 in DNA: TGTGCCAGCAGGACTAGCGGAATTTACAATGAGCAGTTCTTC.